Sequencing of this T cell receptor beta chain was carried out in a study of blood T cell repertoires in COVID-19. The wider study: Acute and convalescent COVID-19 samples came from the United States, Italy and Spain. T cells, B-cell-depleted T cells, or PBMCs provided the cDNA or gDNA that served as material.

The CDR3 has 16 residues. Germline V CDR1 and CDR2: KGHSH, LQKENI. The trim removed 2 bases at V and 7 bases at J, leaving 10 bases unmatched. Original processing methods: Estimation of nucleated cell counts was performed using reference gene primer amplification. The protocol was immunoSEQ multiplex PCR, while the TCRdb copy is restricted to in-frame clones and leaves out a portion. D and trimming come from the DNA, and the V and J calls and clone size come from that table. The table has more than 55,000 clones, about 73% seen once; the top ten hold approximately 15%. V gene TRBV18 combines with J gene TRBJ1-2; 10 bases fit TRBD1. The source of this sequence is a woman in her 70s with acute or convalescent COVID-19. The specimen sequenced was peripheral blood. The CDR3 spells CASSPGWTGGARGYTF. In DNA, the CDR3 is TGTGCCAGCTCACCAGGCTGGACAGGGGGAGCTCGTGGCTACACCTTC.